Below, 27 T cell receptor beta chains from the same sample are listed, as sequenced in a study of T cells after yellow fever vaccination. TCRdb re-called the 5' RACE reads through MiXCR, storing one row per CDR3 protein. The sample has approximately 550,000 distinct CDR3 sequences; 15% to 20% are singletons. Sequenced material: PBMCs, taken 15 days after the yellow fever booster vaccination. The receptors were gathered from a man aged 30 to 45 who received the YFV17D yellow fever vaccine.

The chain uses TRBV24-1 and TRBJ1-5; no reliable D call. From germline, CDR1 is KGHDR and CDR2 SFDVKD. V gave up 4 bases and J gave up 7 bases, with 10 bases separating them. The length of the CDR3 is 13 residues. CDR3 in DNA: TGTGCCACCAGTGACTCCCTGGACCAGCCCCAGCATTTT. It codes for CATSDSLDQPQHF.

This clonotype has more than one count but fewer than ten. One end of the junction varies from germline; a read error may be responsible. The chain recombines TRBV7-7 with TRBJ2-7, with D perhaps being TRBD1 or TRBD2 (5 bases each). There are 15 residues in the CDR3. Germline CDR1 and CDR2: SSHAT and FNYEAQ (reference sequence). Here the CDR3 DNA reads TGTGCTAGCAGCAGTCACCCGGGACCTCAATACGAGCAGTACTTC. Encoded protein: CASSSHPGPQYEQYF.

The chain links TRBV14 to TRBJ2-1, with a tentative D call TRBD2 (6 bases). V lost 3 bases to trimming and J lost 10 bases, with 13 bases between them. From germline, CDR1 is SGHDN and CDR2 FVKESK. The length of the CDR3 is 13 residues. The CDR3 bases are TGTGCCAGCAGCCAGGGCGGGGCCGGGGAGCAGTTCTTC. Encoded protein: CASSQGGAGEQFF.

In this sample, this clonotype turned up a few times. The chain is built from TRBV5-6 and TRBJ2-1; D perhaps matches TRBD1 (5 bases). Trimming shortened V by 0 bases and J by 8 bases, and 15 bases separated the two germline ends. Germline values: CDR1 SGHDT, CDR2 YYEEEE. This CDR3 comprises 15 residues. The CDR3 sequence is CASSLVRASRHEQFF. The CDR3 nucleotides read TGTGCCAGCAGCTTGGTCAGGGCCAGCCGGCATGAGCAGTTCTTC.

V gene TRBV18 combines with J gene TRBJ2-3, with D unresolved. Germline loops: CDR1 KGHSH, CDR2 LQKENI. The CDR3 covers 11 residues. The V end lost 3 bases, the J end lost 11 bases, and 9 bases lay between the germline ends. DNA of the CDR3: TGTGCCAGCTCACCGCAGCCTGGGCAGTATTTT. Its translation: CASSPQPGQYF.

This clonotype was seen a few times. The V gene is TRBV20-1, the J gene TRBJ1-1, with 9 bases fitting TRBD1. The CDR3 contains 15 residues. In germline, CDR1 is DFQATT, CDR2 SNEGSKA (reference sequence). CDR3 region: CRSLELDRGNTEAFF. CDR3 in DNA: TGCAGATCCTTGGAATTGGACAGGGGAAACACTGAAGCTTTCTTT.

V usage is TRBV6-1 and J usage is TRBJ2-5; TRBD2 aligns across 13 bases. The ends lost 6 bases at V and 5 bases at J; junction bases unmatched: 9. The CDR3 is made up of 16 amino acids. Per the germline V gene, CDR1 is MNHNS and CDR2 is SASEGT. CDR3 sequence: CASRRAGLAGLETQYF. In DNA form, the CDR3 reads TGTGCCAGCAGGCGAGCGGGACTAGCGGGATTGGAGACCCAGTACTTC.

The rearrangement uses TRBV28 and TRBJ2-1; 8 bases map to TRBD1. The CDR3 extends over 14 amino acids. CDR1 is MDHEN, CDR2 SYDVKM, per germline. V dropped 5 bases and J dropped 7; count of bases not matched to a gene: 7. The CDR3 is CASSTRQGWNEQFF. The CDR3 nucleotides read TGTGCCAGCAGTACACGACAGGGGTGGAATGAGCAGTTCTTC.

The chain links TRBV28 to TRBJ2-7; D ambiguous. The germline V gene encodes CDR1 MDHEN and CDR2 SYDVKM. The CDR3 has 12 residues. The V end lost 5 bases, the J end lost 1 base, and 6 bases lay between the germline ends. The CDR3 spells CASSGESYEQYF. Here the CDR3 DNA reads TGTGCCAGCAGTGGGGAATCCTACGAGCAGTACTTC.

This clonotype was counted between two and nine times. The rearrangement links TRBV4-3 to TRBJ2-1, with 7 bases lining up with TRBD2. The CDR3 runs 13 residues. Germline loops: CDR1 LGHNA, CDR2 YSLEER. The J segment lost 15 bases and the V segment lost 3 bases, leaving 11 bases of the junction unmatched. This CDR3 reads CASSHDGGGAAFF. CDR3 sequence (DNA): TGCGCCAGCAGCCACGATGGCGGGGGTGCGGCGTTCTTC.

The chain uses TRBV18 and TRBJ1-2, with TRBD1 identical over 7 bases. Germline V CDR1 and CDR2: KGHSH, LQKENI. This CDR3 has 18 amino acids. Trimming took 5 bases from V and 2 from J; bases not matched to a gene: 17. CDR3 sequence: CASSGQRTRQGVNYGYTF. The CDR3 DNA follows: TGTGCCAGCTCAGGTCAACGGACCCGACAGGGAGTGAACTATGGCTACACCTTC. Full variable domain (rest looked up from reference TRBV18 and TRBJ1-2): NAGVMQNPRHLVRRRGQEARLRCSPMKGHSHVYWYRQLPEEGLKFMVYLQKENIIDESGMPKERFSAEFPKEGPSILRIQQVVRGDSAAYFCASSGQRTRQGVNYGYTFGSGTRLTVV.

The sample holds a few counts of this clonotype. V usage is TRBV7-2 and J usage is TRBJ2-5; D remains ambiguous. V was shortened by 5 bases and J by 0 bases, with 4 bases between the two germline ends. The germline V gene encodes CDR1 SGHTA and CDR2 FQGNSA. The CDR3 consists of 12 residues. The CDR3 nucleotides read TGTGCCAGCAGCAAGAACCAAGAGACCCAGTACTTC. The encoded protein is CASSKNQETQYF.

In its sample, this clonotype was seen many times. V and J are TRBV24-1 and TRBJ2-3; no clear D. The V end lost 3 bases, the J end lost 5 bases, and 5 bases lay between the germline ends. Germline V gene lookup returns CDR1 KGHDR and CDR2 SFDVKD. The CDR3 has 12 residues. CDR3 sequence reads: CATSDHGDTQYF. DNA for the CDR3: TGTGCCACCAGTGATCACGGAGATACGCAGTATTTT.

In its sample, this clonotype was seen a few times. The DNA of the CDR3 is TGCGCCAGCAGAGAGGGCGTTTGGACTGAAGCTTTCTTT. As protein: CASREGVWTEAFF. The chain has TRBV5-1 and TRBJ1-1, with D unresolved. V was shortened by 5 bases and J by 5 bases, with 13 bases between the two germline ends. Germline lookup yields CDR1 SGHRS and CDR2 YFSETQ. The CDR3 loop spans 13 amino acids.

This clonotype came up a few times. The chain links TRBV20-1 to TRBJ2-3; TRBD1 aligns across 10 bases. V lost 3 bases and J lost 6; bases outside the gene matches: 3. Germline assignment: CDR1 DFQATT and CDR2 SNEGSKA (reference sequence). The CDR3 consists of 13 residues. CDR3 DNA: TGCAGTGCTAGGACAGGGGGCGGGGATACGCAGTATTTT. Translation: CSARTGGGDTQYF.

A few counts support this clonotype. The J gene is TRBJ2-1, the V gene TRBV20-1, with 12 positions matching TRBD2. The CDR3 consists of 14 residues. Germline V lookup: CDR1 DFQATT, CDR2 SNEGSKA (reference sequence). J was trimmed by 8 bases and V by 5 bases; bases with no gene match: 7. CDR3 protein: CSAGRLAGGDEQFF. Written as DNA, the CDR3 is TGCAGTGCTGGGCGCCTAGCGGGGGGGGATGAGCAGTTCTTC.

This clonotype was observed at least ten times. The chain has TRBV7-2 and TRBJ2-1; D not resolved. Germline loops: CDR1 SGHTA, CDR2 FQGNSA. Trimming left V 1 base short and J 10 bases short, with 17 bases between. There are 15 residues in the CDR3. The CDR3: CASSLDGPQRGEQFF. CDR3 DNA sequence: TGTGCCAGCAGCTTAGATGGGCCTCAAAGAGGCGAGCAGTTCTTC.

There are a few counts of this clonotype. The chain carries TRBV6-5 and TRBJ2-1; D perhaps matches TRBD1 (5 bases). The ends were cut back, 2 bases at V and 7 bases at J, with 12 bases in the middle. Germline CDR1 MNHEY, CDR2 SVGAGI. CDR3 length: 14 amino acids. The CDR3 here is CASSYRGRTNEQFF. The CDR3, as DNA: TGTGCCAGCAGTTACAGAGGCAGGACAAATGAGCAGTTCTTC.

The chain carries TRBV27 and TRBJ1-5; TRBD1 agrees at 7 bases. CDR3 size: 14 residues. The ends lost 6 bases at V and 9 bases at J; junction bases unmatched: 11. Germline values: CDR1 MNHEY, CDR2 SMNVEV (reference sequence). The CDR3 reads CASRGQNVLGPQHF. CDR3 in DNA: TGTGCCAGCAGGGGACAGAACGTACTGGGGCCCCAGCATTTT.

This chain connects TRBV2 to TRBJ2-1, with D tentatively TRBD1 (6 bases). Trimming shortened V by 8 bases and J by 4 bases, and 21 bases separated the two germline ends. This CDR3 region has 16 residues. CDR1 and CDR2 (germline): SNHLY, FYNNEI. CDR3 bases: TGTGCCAGCGGGGTAAATCTGAGACAGGCTTACAATGAGCAGTTCTTC. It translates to CASGVNLRQAYNEQFF.

The chain's CDR3 is CASSRTSGRDEQFF. In DNA, the CDR3 is TGTGCCAGCAGCAGGACTAGCGGGAGGGATGAGCAGTTCTTC. The chain combines TRBV7-2 with TRBJ2-1, with TRBD2 matching 15 bases. This CDR3 contains 14 residues. CDR1 and CDR2 from the germline V gene are SGHTA and FQGNSA. J was trimmed by 8 bases and V by 5 bases; bases with no gene match: 1.

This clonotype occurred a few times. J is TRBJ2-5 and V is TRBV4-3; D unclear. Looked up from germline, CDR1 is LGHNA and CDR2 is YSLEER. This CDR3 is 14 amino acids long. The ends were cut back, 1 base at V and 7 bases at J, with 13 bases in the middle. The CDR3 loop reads CASSQGSAAGTQYF. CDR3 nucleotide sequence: TGCGCCAGCAGCCAAGGGTCAGCCGCAGGGACCCAGTACTTC.

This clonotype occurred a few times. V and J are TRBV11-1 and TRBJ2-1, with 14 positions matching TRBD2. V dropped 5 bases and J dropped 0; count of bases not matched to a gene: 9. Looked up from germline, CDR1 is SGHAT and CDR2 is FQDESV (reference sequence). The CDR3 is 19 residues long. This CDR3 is CASSPGTSGRLGSYNEQFF. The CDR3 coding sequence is TGTGCCAGCAGCCCGGGGACTAGCGGGAGATTGGGCTCCTACAATGAGCAGTTCTTC.

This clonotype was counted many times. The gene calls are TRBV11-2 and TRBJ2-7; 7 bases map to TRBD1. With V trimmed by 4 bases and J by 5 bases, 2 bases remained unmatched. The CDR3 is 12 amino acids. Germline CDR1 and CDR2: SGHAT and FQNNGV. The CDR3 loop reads CASSYRGHEQYF. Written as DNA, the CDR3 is TGTGCCAGCAGCTACAGGGGCCACGAGCAGTACTTC.

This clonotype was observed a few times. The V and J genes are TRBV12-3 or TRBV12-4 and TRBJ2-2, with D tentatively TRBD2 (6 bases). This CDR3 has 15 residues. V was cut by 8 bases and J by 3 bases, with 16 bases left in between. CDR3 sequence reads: CASGGSSIDTGELFF. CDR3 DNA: TGTGCCAGCGGGGGGAGTAGCATTGACACCGGGGAGCTGTTTTTT.

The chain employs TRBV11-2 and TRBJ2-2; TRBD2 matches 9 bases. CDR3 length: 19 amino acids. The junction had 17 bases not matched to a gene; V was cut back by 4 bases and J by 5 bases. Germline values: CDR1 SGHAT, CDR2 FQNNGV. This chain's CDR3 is CASSSGGTSWFRSTGELFF. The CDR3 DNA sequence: TGTGCCAGCAGCTCCGGGGGGACTAGCTGGTTTCGGTCGACCGGGGAGCTGTTTTTT.

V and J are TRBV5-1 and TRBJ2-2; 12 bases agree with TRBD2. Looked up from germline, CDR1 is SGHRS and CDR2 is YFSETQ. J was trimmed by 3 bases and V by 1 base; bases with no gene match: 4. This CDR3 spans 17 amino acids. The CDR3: CASSLMTSGRYTGELFF. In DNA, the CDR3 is TGCGCCAGCAGCTTGATGACTAGCGGGAGATACACCGGGGAGCTGTTTTTT.